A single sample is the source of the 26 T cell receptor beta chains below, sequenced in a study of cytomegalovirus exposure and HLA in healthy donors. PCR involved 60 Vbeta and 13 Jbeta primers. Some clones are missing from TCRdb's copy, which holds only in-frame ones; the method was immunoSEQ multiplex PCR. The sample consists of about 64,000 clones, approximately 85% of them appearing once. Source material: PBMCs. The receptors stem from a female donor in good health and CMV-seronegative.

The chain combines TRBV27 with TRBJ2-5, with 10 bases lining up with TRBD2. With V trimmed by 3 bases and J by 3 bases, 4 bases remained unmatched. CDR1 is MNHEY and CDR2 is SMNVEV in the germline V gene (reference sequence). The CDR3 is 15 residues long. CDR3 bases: TGTGCCAGCAGTTTTGCGAGCGGGAGGGAAGAGACCCAGTACTTC. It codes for CASSFASGREETQYF.

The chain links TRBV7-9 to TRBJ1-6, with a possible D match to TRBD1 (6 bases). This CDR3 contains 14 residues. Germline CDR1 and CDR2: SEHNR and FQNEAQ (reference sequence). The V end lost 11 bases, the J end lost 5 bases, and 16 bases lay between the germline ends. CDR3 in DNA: TGTGCCGTAGGGGGTGCTGGGCATAATTCACCCCTCCACTTT. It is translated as CAVGGAGHNSPLHF. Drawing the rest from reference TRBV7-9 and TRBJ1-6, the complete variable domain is DTGVSQNPRHKITKRGQNVTFRCDPISEHNRLYWYRQTLGQGPEFLTYFQNEAQLEKSRLLSDRFSAERPKGSFSTLEIQRTEQGDSAMYLCAVGGAGHNSPLHFGNGTRLTVT.

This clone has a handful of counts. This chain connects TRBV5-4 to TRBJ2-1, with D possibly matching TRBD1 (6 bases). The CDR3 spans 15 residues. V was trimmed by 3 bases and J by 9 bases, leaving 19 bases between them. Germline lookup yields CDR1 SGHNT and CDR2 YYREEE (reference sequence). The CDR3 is CASSSGTLLSGEQFF. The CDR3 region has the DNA TGTGCCAGCAGCTCCGGGACACTTCTATCCGGTGAGCAGTTCTTC.

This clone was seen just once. Here the CDR3 DNA reads TGTGCCAGCAGTTTAAATTTGGGACAGGGCTCCTACGAGCAGTACTTC. It yields the protein CASSLNLGQGSYEQYF. The chain recombines TRBV28 with TRBJ2-7, with 9 positions matching TRBD1. Germline V CDR1 and CDR2: MDHEN, SYDVKM. V shed 2 bases and J 0 bases; nucleotides not matched to a gene: 5. This CDR3 contains 16 residues.

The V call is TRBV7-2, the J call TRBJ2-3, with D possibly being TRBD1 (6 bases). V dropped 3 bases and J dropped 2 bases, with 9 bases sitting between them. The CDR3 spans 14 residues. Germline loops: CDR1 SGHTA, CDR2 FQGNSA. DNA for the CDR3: TGTGCCAGCAGCTTCAGGGGTGTCACAGATACGCAGTATTTT. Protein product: CASSFRGVTDTQYF.

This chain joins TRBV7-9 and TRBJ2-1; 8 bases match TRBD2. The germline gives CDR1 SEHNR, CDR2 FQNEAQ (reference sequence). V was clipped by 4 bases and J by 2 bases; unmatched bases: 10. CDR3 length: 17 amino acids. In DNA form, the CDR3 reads TGTGCCAGCAGCTCACACACCCGGGGGGGCCCCTACAATGAGCAGTTCTTC. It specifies CASSSHTRGGPYNEQFF.

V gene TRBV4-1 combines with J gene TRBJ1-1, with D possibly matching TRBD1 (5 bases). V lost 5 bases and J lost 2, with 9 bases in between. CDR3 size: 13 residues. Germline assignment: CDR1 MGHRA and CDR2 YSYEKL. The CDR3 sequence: CASSRQGNTEAFF. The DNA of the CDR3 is TGCGCCAGCAGCAGGCAGGGAAACACTGAAGCTTTCTTT.

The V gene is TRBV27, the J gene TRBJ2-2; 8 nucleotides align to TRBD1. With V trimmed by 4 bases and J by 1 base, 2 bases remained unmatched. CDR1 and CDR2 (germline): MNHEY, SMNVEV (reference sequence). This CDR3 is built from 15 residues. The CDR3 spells CASSSGTGNTGELFF. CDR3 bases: TGTGCCAGCAGTTCCGGGACAGGGAACACCGGGGAGCTGTTTTTT.

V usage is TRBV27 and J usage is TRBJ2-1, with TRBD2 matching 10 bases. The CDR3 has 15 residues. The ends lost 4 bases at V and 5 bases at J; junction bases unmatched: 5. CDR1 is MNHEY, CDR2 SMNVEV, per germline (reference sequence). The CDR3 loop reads CASSSILAGNNEQFF. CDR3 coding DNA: TGTGCCAGCAGTTCTATACTAGCGGGGAACAATGAGCAGTTCTTC.

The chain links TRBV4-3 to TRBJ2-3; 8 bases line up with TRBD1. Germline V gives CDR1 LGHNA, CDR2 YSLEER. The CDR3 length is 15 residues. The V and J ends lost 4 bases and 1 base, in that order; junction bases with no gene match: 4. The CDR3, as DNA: TGCGCCAGCAGCCCGGACAGGGCCCGCACAGATACGCAGTATTTT. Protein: CASSPDRARTDTQYF.

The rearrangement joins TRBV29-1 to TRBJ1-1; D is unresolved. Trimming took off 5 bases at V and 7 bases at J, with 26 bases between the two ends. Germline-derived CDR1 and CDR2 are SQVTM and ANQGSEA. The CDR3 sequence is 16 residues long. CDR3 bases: TGCAGCGTTAATACCCCCCGGCAGGCCACGGGGAATGAAGCTTTCTTT. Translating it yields CSVNTPRQATGNEAFF.

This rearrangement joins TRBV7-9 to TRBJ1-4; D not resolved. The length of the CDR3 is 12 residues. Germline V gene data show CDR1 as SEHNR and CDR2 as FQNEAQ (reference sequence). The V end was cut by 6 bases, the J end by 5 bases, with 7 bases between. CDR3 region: CASRRSNEKLFF. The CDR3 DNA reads TGTGCCAGCAGACGGTCGAATGAAAAACTGTTTTTT.

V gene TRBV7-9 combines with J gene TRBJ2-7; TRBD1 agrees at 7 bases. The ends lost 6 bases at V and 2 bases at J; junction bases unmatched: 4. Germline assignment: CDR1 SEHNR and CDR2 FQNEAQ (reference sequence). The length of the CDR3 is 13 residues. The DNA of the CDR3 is TGTGCCAGCAGTCAAACAGGGGCCTACGAGCAGTACTTC. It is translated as CASSQTGAYEQYF.

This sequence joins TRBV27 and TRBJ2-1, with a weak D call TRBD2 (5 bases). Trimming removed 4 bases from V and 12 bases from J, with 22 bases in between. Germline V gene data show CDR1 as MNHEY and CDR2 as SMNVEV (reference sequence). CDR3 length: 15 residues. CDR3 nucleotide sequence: TGTGCCAGCAGTTCCCTAGCAGATCAGGCGAGTGGGCAGTTCTTC. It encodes CASSSLADQASGQFF.

CDR3 sequence reads: CASSHDTYTGELFF. The CDR3 nucleotides are TGTGCCAGCAGTCACGACACGTACACCGGGGAGCTGTTTTTT. J is TRBJ2-2 and V is TRBV27; D unresolved. Trimming removed 5 bases from V and 3 bases from J, with 10 bases in between. The germline V gene has CDR1 MNHEY and CDR2 SMNVEV (reference sequence). The CDR3 consists of 14 residues.

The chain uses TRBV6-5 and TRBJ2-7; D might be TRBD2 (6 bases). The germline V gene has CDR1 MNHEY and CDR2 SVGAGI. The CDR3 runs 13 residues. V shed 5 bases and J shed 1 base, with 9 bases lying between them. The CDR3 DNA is TGTGCCAGCAGTGAAGGGAGGTCCTACGAGCAGTACTTC. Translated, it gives CASSEGRSYEQYF.

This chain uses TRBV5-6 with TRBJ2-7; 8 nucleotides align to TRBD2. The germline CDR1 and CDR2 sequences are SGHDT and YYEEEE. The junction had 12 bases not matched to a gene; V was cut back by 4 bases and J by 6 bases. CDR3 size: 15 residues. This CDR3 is CASSPGREGGFEQYF. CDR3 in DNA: TGTGCCAGCAGCCCAGGCCGGGAGGGAGGTTTCGAGCAGTACTTC. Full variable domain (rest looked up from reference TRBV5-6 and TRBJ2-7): DAGVTQSPTHLIKTRGQQVTLRCSPKSGHDTVSWYQQALGQGPQFIFQYYEEEERQRGNFPDRFSGHQFPNYSSELNVNALLLGDSALYLCASSPGREGGFEQYFGPGTRLTVT.

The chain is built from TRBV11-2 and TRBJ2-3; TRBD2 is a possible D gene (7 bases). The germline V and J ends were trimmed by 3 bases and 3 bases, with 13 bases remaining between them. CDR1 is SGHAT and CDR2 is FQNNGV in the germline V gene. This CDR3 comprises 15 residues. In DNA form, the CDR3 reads TGTGCCAGCAGCTTGTGGGGGGGCGGGACAGATACGCAGTATTTT. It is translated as CASSLWGGGTDTQYF.

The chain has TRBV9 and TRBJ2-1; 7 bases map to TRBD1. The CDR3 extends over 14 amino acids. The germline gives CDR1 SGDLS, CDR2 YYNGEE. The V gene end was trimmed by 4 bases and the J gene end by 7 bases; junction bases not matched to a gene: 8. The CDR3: CASSIRQGGNEQFF. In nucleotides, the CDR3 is TGTGCCAGCAGCATACGACAGGGTGGAAATGAGCAGTTCTTC.

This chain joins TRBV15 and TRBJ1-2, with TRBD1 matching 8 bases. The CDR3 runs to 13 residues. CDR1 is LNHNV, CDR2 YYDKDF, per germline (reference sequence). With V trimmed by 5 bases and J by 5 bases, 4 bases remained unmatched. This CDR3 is CATSPDREYGYTF. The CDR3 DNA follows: TGTGCCACCAGCCCGGACAGGGAATATGGCTACACCTTC.

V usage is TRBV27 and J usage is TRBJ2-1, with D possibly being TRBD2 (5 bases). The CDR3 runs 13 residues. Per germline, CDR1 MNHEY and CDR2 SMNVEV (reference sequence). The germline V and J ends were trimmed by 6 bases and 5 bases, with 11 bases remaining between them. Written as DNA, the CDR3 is TGTGCCAGCAGCGGACTGGGCAACAATGAGCAGTTCTTC. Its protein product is CASSGLGNNEQFF.

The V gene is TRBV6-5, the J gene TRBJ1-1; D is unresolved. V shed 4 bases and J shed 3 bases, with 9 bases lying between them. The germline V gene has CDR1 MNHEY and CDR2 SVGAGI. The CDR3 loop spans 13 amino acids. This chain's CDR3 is CASSWYPDTEAFF. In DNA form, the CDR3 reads TGTGCCAGCAGTTGGTACCCGGACACTGAAGCTTTCTTT.

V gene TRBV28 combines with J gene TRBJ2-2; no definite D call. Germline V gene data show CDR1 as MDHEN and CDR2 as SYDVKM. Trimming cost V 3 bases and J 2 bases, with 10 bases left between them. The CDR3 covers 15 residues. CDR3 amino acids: CASSLVGRNTGELFF. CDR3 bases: TGTGCCAGCAGTTTGGTTGGGCGTAACACCGGGGAGCTGTTTTTT.

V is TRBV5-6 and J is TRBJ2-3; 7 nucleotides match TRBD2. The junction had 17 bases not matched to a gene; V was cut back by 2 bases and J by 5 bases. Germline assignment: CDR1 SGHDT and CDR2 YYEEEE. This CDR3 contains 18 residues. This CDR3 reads CASSLTSGALVYGDTQYF. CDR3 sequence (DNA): TGTGCCAGCAGCTTAACGAGCGGGGCCTTGGTTTATGGAGATACGCAGTATTTT.

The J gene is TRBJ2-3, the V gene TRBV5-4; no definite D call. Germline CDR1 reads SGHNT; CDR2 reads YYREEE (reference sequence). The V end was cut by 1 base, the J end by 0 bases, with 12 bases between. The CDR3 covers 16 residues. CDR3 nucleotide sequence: TGTGCCAGCAGCTTGCTTACACAGCCAAGCACAGATACGCAGTATTTT. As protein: CASSLLTQPSTDTQYF.

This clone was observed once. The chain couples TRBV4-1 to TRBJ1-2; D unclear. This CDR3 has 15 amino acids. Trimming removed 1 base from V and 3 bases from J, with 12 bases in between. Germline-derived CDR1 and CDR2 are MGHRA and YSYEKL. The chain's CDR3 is CASSQVAGADYGYTF. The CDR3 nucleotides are TGCGCCAGCAGCCAAGTCGCGGGCGCAGACTATGGCTACACCTTC.